The T cell receptor (beta chain) under discussion was sequenced for a study of Tregs in tolerant kidney transplant recipients. The CDR3 totals 19 residues. Assay: immunoSEQ multiplex PCR; the TCRdb copy retains only in-frame clones and omits some. The sample shows some 66,000 clones, roughly 92% of them seen only once. The sequences come from CD8+ T cells from blood, collected before the transplant. This receptor was identified in a human donor who received a combined kidney and bone marrow transplant. This chain links TRBV21-1 with TRBJ2-3; no DNA check was done on the table's D call, TRBD2. TRBV21-1 is assigned pseudogene status. The CDR3 DNA reads as TGTGCCAGCAGCAAAGTTGCAGGGGATCAAGCGGGAGCGAGTGATACGCAGTATTTT. The encoded protein is CASSKVAGDQAGASDTQYF.